The entry below describes one T cell receptor beta chain. These data originate in a study of blood T cell repertoires in COVID-19. Overall study context: Samples of COVID-19 (acute and convalescent) were obtained from the United States, Italy and Spain. PBMCs, B-cell-depleted T cells, or T cells provided the cDNA or gDNA that made up the material.

The CDR3 runs to 14 residues. V shed 1 base and J shed 1 base, with 7 bases lying between them. Germline V CDR1 and CDR2: KGHSH, LQKENI. Assignment of participants to cohorts was predicated upon participant-reported clinical history. In Cohort 3, a recovered donor had either two negative PCRs, clearance, or symptom resolution. TCRdb's copy holds only in-frame clones and misses some; the assay was immunoSEQ multiplex PCR. The table records a few hundred thousand clones, 85% of them present only once. Sequenced sample: PBMCs or T cells enriched from blood (not recorded which). The rearrangement uses TRBV18 and TRBJ1-1; the D gene is possibly TRBD1 (5 bases). The TCR originated in a woman between 45 and 60 years old who had recovered from COVID-19. CDR3 DNA sequence: TGTGCCAGCTCACCACAGGGGCCGAACACTGAAGCTTTCTTT. It codes for CASSPQGPNTEAFF.